This TCR beta chain was observed in a study of vaccination effects on CD4 cells after COVID-19. Libraries were prepared by immunoSEQ multiplex PCR; TCRdb keeps only in-frame clonotypes and omits some of them. This table holds about 73,000 clones, 65% to 80% found once. Antigen-specific CD4+ T cells were expanded with viral peptide pools in the ViraFEST assay before sequencing. Following 10 days of culture, CD4+ T cells were isolated. Vaccinees lacked prior SARS-CoV-2 infection and tested negative for nucleocapsid antibodies. Wells containing 1.5 million to 2.5 million PBMC each were cultured with 9 to 10 IU/ml IL-2 and 7.5 to 10 ug/ml peptides. It was on days 3 and 7 that half the medium was replaced with IL-2 medium. The CDR3 runs to 16 residues. Germline values: CDR1 KGHSH, CDR2 LQKENI. With 5 bases clipped from V and 0 bases from J, the junction kept 4 bases outside the gene matches. This clone has only a few counts. No antigen is known for it.

This specimen was CD4+ T cells from PBMCs cultured with HCoV-NL63 spike peptides, taken before COVID-19 vaccination. The gene calls are TRBV18 and TRBJ2-2, with 9 bases identical to TRBD1. The sequence was collected from a human donor who received a COVID-19 vaccine. CDR3 DNA sequence: TGTGCCAGCTCAACCACAGGGGGCACGAACACCGGGGAGCTGTTTTTT. Encoded protein: CASSTTGGTNTGELFF. The full variable domain, in which reference TRBV18 and TRBJ2-2 provide the parts outside the CDR3, is NAGVMQNPRHLVRRRGQEARLRCSPMKGHSHVYWYRQLPEEGLKFMVYLQKENIIDESGMPKERFSAEFPKEGPSILRIQQVVRGDSAAYFCASSTTGGTNTGELFFGEGSRLTVL.